This entry lists 6 T cell receptor beta chains sequenced from one sample in a study of T cell responses to AZD1222 COVID-19 vaccine. Assay used: immunoSEQ multiplex PCR; TCRdb lists only in-frame clones, some missing. The sample has 150,000 to 200,000 clones, roughly nine tenths seen once. The source was peripheral blood, collected 28 days after the second AZD1222 dose. The receptor source for this set is an adult who received the AZD1222 COVID-19 vaccine.

The J gene is TRBJ2-7, the V gene TRBV19; a weak D match, TRBD2 (6 bases). V lost 4 bases, J lost 3 bases, and 16 bases lay in between. The CDR3 contains 15 residues. Per the germline V gene, CDR1 is LNHDA and CDR2 is SQIVND (reference sequence). As DNA, the CDR3 is TGTGCCAGTAGTAGGGAAGGGACTGGGAACTACGAGCAGTACTTC. This translates into CASSREGTGNYEQYF.

This clone has a handful of counts. The chain recombines TRBV27 with TRBJ2-2; 10 positions match TRBD2. The J segment lost 7 bases and the V segment lost 4 bases, leaving 12 bases of the junction unmatched. The CDR3 loop spans 17 amino acids. The germline V gene encodes CDR1 MNHEY and CDR2 SMNVEV (reference sequence). CDR3 sequence: CASSWGATSGRGGELFF. The CDR3 DNA reads TGTGCCAGCAGTTGGGGGGCCACGAGCGGGAGGGGCGGGGAGCTGTTTTTT.

The chain couples TRBV7-9 to TRBJ2-2; D possibly corresponds to TRBD2 (7 bases). Germline V CDR1 and CDR2: SEHNR, FQNEAQ (reference sequence). CDR3 length: 15 amino acids. Trimming pared 1 base from V and 4 bases from J, leaving 10 bases between. CDR3 loop: CASSLEGGRTGELFF. CDR3 nucleotide sequence: TGTGCCAGCAGCTTAGAGGGGGGGCGCACCGGGGAGCTGTTTTTT. Full variable domain (remainder filled in from reference TRBV7-9 and TRBJ2-2): DTGVSQNPRHKITKRGQNVTFRCDPISEHNRLYWYRQTLGQGPEFLTYFQNEAQLEKSRLLSDRFSAERPKGSFSTLEIQRTEQGDSAMYLCASSLEGGRTGELFFGEGSRLTVL.

The V call is TRBV6-1, the J call TRBJ1-5; no reliable D call. The germline CDR1 and CDR2 sequences are MNHNS and SASEGT. V was trimmed by 1 base and J by 13 bases, leaving 5 bases between them. The CDR3 covers 10 residues. The CDR3 nucleotides are TGTGCCAGCAGTGAAGTTCTACAGCATTTT. Translating it yields CASSEVLQHF.

V usage is TRBV4-2 and J usage is TRBJ2-7; no firm D call. CDR1 LGHNA and CDR2 YNFKEQ come from the germline V gene. V was cut by 4 bases and J by 3 bases, with 13 bases left in between. The CDR3 is made up of 14 amino acids. CDR3 residues: CASSRAGEFYEQYF. CDR3 sequence (DNA): TGTGCCAGCAGCCGGGCTGGCGAGTTCTACGAGCAGTACTTC.

V is TRBV4-1 and J is TRBJ1-2; D call uncertain. Germline CDR1 and CDR2: MGHRA and YSYEKL. V was pared by 0 bases and J by 10 bases, with 15 bases between. This CDR3 has 14 amino acids. Here the CDR3 reads CASSQEDGKGAYTF. The CDR3 bases are TGCGCCAGCAGCCAAGAGGACGGGAAGGGCGCCTACACCTTC.